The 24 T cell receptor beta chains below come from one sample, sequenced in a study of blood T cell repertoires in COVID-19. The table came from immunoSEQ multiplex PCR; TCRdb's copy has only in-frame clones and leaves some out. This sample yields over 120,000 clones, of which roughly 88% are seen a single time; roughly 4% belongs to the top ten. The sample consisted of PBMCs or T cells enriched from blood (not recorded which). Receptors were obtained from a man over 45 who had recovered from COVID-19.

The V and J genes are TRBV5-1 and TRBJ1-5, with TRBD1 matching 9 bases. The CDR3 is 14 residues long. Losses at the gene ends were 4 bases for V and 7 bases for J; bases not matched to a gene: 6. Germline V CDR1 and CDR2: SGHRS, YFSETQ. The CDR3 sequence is CASSLQGAEQPQHF. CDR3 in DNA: TGCGCCAGCAGCCTACAGGGGGCCGAGCAGCCCCAGCATTTT.

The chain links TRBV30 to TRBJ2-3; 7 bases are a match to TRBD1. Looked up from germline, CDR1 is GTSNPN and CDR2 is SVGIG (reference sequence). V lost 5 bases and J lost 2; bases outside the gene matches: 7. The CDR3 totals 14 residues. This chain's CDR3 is CAWDFGTDTDTQYF. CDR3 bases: TGTGCCTGGGACTTTGGGACAGACACAGATACGCAGTATTTT.

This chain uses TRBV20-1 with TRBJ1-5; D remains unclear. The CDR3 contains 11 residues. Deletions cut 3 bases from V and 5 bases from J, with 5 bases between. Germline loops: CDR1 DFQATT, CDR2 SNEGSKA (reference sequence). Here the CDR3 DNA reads TGCAGTGCTAGTTCGGATCAGCCCCAGCATTTT. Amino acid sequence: CSASSDQPQHF.

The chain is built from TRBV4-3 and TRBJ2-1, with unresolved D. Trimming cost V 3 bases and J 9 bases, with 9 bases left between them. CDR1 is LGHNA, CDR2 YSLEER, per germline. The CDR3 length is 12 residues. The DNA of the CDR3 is TGCGCCAGCAGCCAGTGGTACGGTGAGCAGTTCTTC. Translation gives CASSQWYGEQFF.

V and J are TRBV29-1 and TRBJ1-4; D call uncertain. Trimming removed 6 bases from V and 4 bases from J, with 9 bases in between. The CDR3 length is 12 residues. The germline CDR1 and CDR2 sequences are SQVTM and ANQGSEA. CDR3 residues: CSVADNNEKLFF. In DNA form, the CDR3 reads TGCAGCGTAGCTGACAATAATGAAAAACTGTTTTTT.

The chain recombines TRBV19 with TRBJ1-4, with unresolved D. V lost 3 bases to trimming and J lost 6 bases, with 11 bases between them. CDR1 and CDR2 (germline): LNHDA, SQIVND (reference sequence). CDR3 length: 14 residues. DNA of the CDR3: TGTGCCAGTAGTATTGGGATGAGGGATGAAAAACTGTTTTTT. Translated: CASSIGMRDEKLFF.

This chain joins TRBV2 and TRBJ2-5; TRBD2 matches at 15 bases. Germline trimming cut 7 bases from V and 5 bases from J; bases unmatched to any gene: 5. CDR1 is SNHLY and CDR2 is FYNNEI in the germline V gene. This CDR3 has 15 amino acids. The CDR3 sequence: CASTLGLAGGETQYF. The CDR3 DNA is TGTGCCAGCACCCTGGGACTAGCGGGGGGTGAGACCCAGTACTTC.

The CDR3 sequence: CASGLVVGGRGETQYF. In DNA form, the CDR3 reads TGTGCTAGTGGTTTGGTCGTTGGGGGGAGAGGGGAGACCCAGTACTTC. The rearrangement uses TRBV12-5 and TRBJ2-5; D may be TRBD2 (6 bases). The germline V and J ends were trimmed by 0 bases and 5 bases, with 16 bases remaining between them. Per germline, CDR1 LGHNT and CDR2 FRNRAP. This CDR3 has 16 residues.

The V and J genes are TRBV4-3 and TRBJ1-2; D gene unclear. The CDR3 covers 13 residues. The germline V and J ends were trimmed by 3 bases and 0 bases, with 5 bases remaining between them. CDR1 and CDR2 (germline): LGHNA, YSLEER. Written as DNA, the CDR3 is TGCGCCAGCAGCCACCACTCTAACTATGGCTACACCTTC. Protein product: CASSHHSNYGYTF.

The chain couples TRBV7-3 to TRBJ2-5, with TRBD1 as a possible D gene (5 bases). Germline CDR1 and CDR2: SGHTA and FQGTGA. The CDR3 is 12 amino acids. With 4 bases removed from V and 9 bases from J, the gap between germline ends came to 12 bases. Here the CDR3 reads CASSYPSGSQYF. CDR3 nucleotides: TGTGCCAGCAGCTACCCGTCAGGGTCCCAGTACTTC.

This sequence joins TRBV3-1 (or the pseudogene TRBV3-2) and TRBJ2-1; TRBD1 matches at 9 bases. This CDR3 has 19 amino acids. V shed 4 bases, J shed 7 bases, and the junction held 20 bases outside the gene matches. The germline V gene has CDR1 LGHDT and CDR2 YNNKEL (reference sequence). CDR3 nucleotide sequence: TGTGCCAGCAGCCCGGCCTTCGGGGGGAGGGGGACAGGGCGTAATGAGCAGTTCTTC. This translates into CASSPAFGGRGTGRNEQFF.

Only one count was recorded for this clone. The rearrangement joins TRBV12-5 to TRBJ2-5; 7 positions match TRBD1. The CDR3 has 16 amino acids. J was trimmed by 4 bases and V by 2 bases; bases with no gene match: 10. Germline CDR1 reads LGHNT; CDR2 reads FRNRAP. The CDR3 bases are TGTGCTAGTGGTTTGCGTCAGGGGGATGGTGGAGAGACCCAGTACTTC. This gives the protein CASGLRQGDGGETQYF.

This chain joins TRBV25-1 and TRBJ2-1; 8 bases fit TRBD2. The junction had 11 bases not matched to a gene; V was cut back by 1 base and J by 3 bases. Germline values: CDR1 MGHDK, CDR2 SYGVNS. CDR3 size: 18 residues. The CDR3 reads CASSESVGAGDHYNEQFF. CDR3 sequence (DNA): TGTGCCAGCAGTGAATCCGTGGGAGCGGGGGATCACTACAATGAGCAGTTCTTC.

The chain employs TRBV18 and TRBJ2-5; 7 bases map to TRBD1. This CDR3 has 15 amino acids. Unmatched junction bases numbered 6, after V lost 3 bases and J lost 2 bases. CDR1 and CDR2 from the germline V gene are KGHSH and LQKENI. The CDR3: CASSPRDRVQETQYF. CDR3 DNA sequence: TGTGCCAGCTCACCCCGGGACAGAGTTCAAGAGACCCAGTACTTC. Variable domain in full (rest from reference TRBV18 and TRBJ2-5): NAGVMQNPRHLVRRRGQEARLRCSPMKGHSHVYWYRQLPEEGLKFMVYLQKENIIDESGMPKERFSAEFPKEGPSILRIQQVVRGDSAAYFCASSPRDRVQETQYFGPGTRLLVL.

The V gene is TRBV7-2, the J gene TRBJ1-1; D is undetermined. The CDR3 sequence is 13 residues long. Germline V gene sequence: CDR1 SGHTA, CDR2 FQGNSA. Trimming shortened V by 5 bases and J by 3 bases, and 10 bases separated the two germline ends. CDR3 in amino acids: CASSPLRDTEAFF. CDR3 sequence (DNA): TGTGCCAGCAGCCCCCTACGGGACACTGAAGCTTTCTTT.

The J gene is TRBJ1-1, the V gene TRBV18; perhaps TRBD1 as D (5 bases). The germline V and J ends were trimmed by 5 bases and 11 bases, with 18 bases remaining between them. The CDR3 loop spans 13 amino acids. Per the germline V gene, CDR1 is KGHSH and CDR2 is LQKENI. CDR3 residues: CASSSLQQGSAFF. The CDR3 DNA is TGTGCCAGCTCATCACTCCAGCAGGGCAGCGCTTTCTTT.

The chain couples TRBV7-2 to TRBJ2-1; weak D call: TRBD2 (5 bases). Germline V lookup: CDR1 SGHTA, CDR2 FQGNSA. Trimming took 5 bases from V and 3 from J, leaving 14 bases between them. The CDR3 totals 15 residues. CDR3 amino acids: CASSHRDPVYNEQFF. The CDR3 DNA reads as TGTGCCAGCAGCCACCGGGATCCCGTCTACAATGAGCAGTTCTTC. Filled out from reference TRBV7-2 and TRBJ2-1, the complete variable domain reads GAGVSQSPSNKVTEKGKDVELRCDPISGHTALYWYRQSLGQGLEFLIYFQGNSAPDKSGLPSDRFSAERTGGSVSTLTIQRTQQEDSAVYLCASSHRDPVYNEQFFGPGTRLTVL.

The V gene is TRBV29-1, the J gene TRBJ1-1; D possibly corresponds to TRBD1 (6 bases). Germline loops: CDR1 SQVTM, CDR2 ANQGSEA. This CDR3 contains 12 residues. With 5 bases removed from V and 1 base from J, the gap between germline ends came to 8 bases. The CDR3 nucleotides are TGCAGCGTTCCGGGACAGAACACTGAAGCTTTCTTT. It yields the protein CSVPGQNTEAFF.

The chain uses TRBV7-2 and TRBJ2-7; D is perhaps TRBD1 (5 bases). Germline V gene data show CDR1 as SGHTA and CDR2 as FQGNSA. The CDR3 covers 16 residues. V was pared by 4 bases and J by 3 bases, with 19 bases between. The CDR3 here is CASSSRTQGKLYEQYF. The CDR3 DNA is TGTGCCAGCAGCTCCAGGACCCAGGGAAAGCTCTACGAGCAGTACTTC.

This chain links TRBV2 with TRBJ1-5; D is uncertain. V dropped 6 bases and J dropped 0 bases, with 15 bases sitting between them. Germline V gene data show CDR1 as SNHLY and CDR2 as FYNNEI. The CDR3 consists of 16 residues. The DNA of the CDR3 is TGTGCCAGCAGGGAGACGGCGGGTGTTAGCAATCAGCCCCAGCATTTT. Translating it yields CASRETAGVSNQPQHF.

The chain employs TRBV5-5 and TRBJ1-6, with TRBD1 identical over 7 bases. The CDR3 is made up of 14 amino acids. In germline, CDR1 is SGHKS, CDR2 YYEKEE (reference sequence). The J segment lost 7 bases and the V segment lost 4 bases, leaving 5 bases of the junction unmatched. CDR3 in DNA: TGTGCCAGCAGCACCCGGGACAGAAATTCACCCCTCCACTTT. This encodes CASSTRDRNSPLHF.

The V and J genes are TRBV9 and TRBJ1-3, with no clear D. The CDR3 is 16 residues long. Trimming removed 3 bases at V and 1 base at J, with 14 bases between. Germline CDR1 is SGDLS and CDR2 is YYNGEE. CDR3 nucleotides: TGTGCCAGCAGCGCCGGCCGGGATTTGTCTGGAAACACCATATATTTT. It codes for CASSAGRDLSGNTIYF. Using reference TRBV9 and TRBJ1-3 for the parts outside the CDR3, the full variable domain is DSGVTQTPKHLITATGQRVTLRCSPRSGDLSVYWYQQSLDQGLQFLIQYYNGEERAKGNILERFSAQQFPDLHSELNLSSLELGDSALYFCASSAGRDLSGNTIYFGEGSWLTVV.

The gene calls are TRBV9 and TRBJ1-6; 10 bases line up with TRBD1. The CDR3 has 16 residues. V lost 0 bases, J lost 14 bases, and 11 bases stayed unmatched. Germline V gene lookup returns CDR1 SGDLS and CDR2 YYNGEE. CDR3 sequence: CASSVGGRTGGNTLHF. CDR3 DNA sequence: TGTGCCAGCAGCGTAGGTGGTCGGACAGGGGGGAACACCCTCCACTTT.

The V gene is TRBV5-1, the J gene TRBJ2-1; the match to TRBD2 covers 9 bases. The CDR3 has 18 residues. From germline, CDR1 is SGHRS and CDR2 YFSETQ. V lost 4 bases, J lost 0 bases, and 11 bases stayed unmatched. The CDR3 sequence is CASSIAGLAESSYNEQFF. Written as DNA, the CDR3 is TGCGCCAGCAGCATTGCGGGACTAGCAGAGAGCTCCTACAATGAGCAGTTCTTC.